The rows below give T cell receptor beta chains drawn from one sample of a study of cytomegalovirus exposure and HLA in healthy donors. Some clones are missing from TCRdb's copy, which holds only in-frame ones; the method was immunoSEQ multiplex PCR. Of about 140,000 clones listed, 88% are singletons. The sample taken for sequencing was PBMCs. The origin of the receptors is a woman under 30 in good health and CMV-seropositive. Each CDR3 is given with its conserved first and last residue. A D gene is named only where the DNA matches it firmly. Expanded clones are given a class, and other clones once, few, many or no size at all.

TRBV7-6	-	few	TRBJ1-6	CASSSKSDSPLHF	TGTGCCAGCAGCTCGAAATCAGATTCACCCCTCCACTTT
TRBV7-9	-	-	TRBJ1-1	CASSSNSGVLVKAFF	TGTGCCAGCAGCTCGAACTCGGGGGTCCTTGTTAAAGCTTTCTTT
TRBV5-1	TRBD1	-	TRBJ2-3	CASSWGQGRGDTQYF	TGCGCCAGCAGCTGGGGACAGGGGCGGGGAGATACGCAGTATTTT
TRBV5-4	TRBD2	-	TRBJ2-3	CASSFGGGGTDTQYF	TGTGCCAGCAGCTTTGGCGGGGGGGGCACAGATACGCAGTATTTT
TRBV28	-	-	TRBJ1-1	CASSTGSLNTEAFF	TGTGCCAGCAGCACAGGGAGCCTGAACACTGAAGCTTTCTTT
TRBV4-1	TRBD1	-	TRBJ1-3	CASSQRDRGLSSGNTIYF	TGCGCCAGCAGCCAACGGGACAGGGGACTTTCCTCTGGAAACACCATATATTTT
TRBV14	-	-	TRBJ2-1	CASWGGNEQFF	TGTGCCAGCTGGGGAGGCAATGAGCAGTTCTTC
TRBV6-5	-	-	TRBJ1-6	CASRRSASPLHF	TGTGCCAGCAGGAGAAGCGCCTCACCCCTCCACTTT
TRBV5-1	-	-	TRBJ2-3	CASSPSSVPTDTQYF	TGCGCCAGCAGCCCGTCTAGCGTCCCCACAGATACGCAGTATTTT
TRBV7-3	-	-	TRBJ1-1	CASSLMGTGNTEAFF	TGTGCCAGCAGCTTAATGGGTACGGGGAACACTGAAGCTTTCTTT
TRBV29-1	-	-	TRBJ1-5	CSVGAGGDQPQHF	TGCAGCGTTGGGGCCGGCGGGGATCAGCCCCAGCATTTT
TRBV5-4	TRBD2	few	TRBJ2-3	CASRPGTSGTDTQYF	TGTGCCAGCAGGCCCGGGACTAGCGGTACAGATACGCAGTATTTT
TRBV6-5	TRBD2	few	TRBJ2-7	CASAGLAGGPGEQYF	TGTGCCAGCGCGGGACTAGCGGGAGGGCCAGGAGAGCAGTACTTC
TRBV9	-	-	TRBJ2-3	CASSVKRLPTDTQYF	TGTGCCAGCAGCGTAAAGCGGCTACCCACAGATACGCAGTATTTT
TRBV4-1	-	-	TRBJ1-5	CASSQVRDQPQHF	TGCGCCAGCAGCCAAGTGAGGGATCAGCCCCAGCATTTT
TRBV7-8	TRBD2	-	TRBJ2-2	CASSLRTSGGLTGELFF	TGTGCCAGCAGCCTTCGGACTAGCGGGGGTCTTACCGGGGAGCTGTTTTTT
TRBV11-2	-	-	TRBJ1-2	CASSFSGDYGYTF	TGTGCCAGCAGCTTTTCCGGGGACTATGGCTACACCTTC
TRBV2	-	once	TRBJ2-5	CASSEAYGTQYF	TGTGCCAGCAGTGAAGCGTACGGGACCCAGTACTTC
TRBV9	-	-	TRBJ2-2	CASSVGVQANTGELFF	TGTGCCAGCAGCGTAGGGGTACAGGCGAACACCGGGGAGCTGTTTTTT
TRBV5-1	TRBD2	once	TRBJ2-1	CASSLSGRAVNEQFF	TGCGCCAGCAGCTTGAGCGGGAGGGCCGTCAATGAGCAGTTCTTC
TRBV2	TRBD2	-	TRBJ2-3	CASTPSGIDTDTQYF	TGTGCCAGCACGCCTAGCGGGATCGACACAGATACGCAGTATTTT
TRBV30	TRBD1	-	TRBJ1-1	CAWRAPQGARTEAFF	TGTGCCTGGAGGGCGCCTCAGGGGGCGCGCACTGAAGCTTTCTTT
TRBV7-8	-	-	TRBJ1-5	CASSLGSRNQPQHF	TGTGCCAGCAGCTTAGGGTCGCGGAATCAGCCCCAGCATTTT
TRBV4-1	-	-	TRBJ2-4	CASSRGPWAKNIQYF	TGCGCCAGCAGCCGGGGCCCATGGGCCAAAAACATTCAGTACTTC
TRBV10-3	-	-	TRBJ2-2	CAISATGELFF	TGTGCCATCAGTGCGACCGGGGAGCTGTTTTTT
TRBV28	-	once	TRBJ2-7	CASRQLYEQYF	TGTGCCAGCAGACAGCTATACGAGCAGTACTTC
TRBV7-3	-	-	TRBJ1-6	CASSSGLNSPLHF	TGTGCCAGCAGCTCAGGGTTAAACTCACCCCTCCACTTT
TRBV7-6	-	few	TRBJ1-1	CASSLTSRGTEAFF	TGTGCCAGCAGCTTGACGAGTCGGGGCACTGAAGCTTTCTTT
TRBV9	-	-	TRBJ2-5	CASNLQGETQYF	TGTGCCAGCAACCTACAGGGAGAGACCCAGTACTTC
TRBV5-1	TRBD1	-	TRBJ2-2	CASSLVGQSNTGELFF	TGCGCCAGCAGCTTGGTGGGACAGTCGAACACCGGGGAGCTGTTTTTT
TRBV28	TRBD2	-	TRBJ2-5	CASTGGLETQYF	TGTGCCAGCACGGGGGGGCTGGAGACCCAGTACTTC
TRBV9	-	-	TRBJ1-5	CASSVAGLGQPQHF	TGTGCCAGCAGCGTAGCGGGTTTAGGTCAGCCCCAGCATTTT
TRBV19	TRBD1	few	TRBJ2-7	CASRKESGTGRDEQYF	TGTGCCAGTAGGAAAGAATCCGGGACAGGGAGGGACGAGCAGTACTTC
TRBV25-1	-	-	TRBJ1-2	CAAQGLGGYTF	TGTGCCGCACAGGGTTTGGGTGGCTACACCTTC
TRBV9	-	-	TRBJ2-1	CASSVAVYNEQFF	TGTGCCAGCAGCGTAGCGGTATACAATGAGCAGTTCTTC
TRBV6-1	TRBD2	many	TRBJ2-7	CASEGLAGGLDEQYF	TGTGCCAGCGAGGGACTAGCGGGAGGGCTAGACGAGCAGTACTTC
TRBV30	-	-	TRBJ2-1	CAWSVINEQFF	TGTGCCTGGAGTGTTATTAATGAGCAGTTCTTC
TRBV13	-	-	TRBJ2-7	CASSLTQKSSYEQYF	TGTGCCAGCAGCTTAACACAGAAGAGCTCCTACGAGCAGTACTTC
TRBV6-1	TRBD2	-	TRBJ2-3	CASSERGGPDTQYF	TGTGCCAGCAGTGAACGGGGGGGACCAGATACGCAGTATTTT
TRBV5-8	-	-	TRBJ2-5	CASLAIETQYF	TGTGCCAGCCTAGCAATAGAGACCCAGTACTTC
TRBV2	TRBD1	-	TRBJ1-1	CASSGTGSTEAFF	TGTGCCAGCAGCGGGACAGGGTCCACTGAAGCTTTCTTT
TRBV7-3	-	-	TRBJ2-2	CASTGTGELFF	TGTGCCAGCACCGGGACCGGGGAGCTGTTTTTT
TRBV12-5	-	-	TRBJ2-1	CASGGSGVNEQFF	TGTGCTAGTGGTGGGAGCGGAGTCAATGAGCAGTTCTTC
TRBV27	-	-	TRBJ1-5	CASSFDRGGSNQPQHF	TGTGCCAGCAGTTTCGATCGGGGGGGTAGCAATCAGCCCCAGCATTTT
TRBV9	TRBD1	-	TRBJ1-2	CASNRDRGLEGYTF	TGTGCCAGCAACCGGGACAGGGGTTTGGAGGGCTACACCTTC
TRBV5-4	-	once	TRBJ2-1	CASSLLSEQFF	TGTGCCAGCAGCTTGCTAAGTGAGCAGTTCTTC
TRBV28	TRBD1	-	TRBJ2-7	CASSFDGTVYEQYF	TGTGCCAGCAGTTTTGATGGGACAGTGTACGAGCAGTACTTC
TRBV5-8	-	-	TRBJ1-2	CASSLGEVYGYTF	TGTGCCAGCAGCTTAGGGGAAGTATATGGCTACACCTTC